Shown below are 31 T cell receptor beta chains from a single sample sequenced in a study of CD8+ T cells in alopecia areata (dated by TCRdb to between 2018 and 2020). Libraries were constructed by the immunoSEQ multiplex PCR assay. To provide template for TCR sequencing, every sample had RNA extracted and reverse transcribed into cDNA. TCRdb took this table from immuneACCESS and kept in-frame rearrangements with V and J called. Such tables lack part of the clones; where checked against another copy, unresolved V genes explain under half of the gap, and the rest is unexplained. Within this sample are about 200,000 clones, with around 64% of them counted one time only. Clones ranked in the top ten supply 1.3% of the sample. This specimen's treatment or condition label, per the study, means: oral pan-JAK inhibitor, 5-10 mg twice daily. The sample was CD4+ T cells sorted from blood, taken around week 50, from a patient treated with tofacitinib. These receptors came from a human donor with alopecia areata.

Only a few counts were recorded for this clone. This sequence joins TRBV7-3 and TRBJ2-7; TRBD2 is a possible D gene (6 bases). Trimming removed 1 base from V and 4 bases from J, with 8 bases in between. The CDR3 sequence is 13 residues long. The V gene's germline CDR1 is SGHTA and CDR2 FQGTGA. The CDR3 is CASSLNGGYEQYF. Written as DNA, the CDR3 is TGTGCCAGCAGCTTAAACGGGGGTTACGAGCAGTACTTC. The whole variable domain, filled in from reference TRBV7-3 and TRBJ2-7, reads GAGVSQTPSNKVTEKGKYVELRCDPISGHTALYWYRQSLGQGPEFLIYFQGTGAADDSGLPNDRFFAVRPEGSVSTLKIQRTERGDSAVYLCASSLNGGYEQYFGPGTRLTVT.

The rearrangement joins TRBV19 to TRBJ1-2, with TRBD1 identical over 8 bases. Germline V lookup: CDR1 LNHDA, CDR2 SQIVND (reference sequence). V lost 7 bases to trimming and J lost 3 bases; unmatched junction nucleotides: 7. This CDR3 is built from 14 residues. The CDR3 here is CASTTRGPDYGYTF. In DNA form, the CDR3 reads TGTGCCAGTACGACCAGGGGGCCCGACTATGGCTACACCTTC.

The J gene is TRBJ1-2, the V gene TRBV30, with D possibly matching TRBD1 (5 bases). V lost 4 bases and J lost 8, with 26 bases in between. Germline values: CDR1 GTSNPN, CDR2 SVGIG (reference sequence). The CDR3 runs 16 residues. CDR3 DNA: TGTGCCTGGACCCTCCTTAGAAGGGGAGGAAAGAGGGGCTACACCTTC. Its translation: CAWTLLRRGGKRGYTF.

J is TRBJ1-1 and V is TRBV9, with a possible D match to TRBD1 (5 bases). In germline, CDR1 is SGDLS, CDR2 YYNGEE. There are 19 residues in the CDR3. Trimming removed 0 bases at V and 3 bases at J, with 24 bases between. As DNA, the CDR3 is TGTGCCAGCAGCGTAGGGATGACACCCTCTGGGGCACATGACACTGAAGCTTTCTTT. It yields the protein CASSVGMTPSGAHDTEAFF.

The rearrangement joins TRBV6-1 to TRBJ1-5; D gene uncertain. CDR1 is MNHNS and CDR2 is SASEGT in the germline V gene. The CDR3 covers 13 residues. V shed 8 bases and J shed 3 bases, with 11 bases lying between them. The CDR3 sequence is CASSDGPNQPQHF. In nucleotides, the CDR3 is TGTGCCAGCTCGGACGGTCCCAATCAGCCCCAGCATTTT.

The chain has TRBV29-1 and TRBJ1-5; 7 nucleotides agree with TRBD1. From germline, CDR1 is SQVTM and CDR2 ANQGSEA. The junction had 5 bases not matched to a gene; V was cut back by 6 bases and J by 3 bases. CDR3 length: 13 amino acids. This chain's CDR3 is CSVRRGDNQPQHF. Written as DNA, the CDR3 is TGCAGCGTCCGCAGGGGGGACAATCAGCCCCAGCATTTT.

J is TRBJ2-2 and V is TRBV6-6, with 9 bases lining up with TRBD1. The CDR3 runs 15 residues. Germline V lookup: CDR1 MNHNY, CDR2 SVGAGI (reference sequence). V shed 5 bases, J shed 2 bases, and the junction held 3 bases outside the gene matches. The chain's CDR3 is CASSTTGGNTGELFF. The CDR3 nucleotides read TGTGCCAGCAGTACAACAGGGGGCAACACCGGGGAGCTGTTTTTT.

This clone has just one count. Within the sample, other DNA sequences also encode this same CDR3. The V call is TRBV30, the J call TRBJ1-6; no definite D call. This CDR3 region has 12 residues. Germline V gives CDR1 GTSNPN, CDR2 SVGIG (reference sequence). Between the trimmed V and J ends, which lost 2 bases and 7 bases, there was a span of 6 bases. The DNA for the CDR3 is TGTGCCTGGAGTCGGAGAAATTCACCCCTCCACTTT. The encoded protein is CAWSRRNSPLHF. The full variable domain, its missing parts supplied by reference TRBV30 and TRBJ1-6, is SQTIHQWPATLVQPVGSPLSLECTVEGTSNPNLYWYRQAAGRGLQLLFYSVGIGQISSEVPQNLSASRPQDRQFILSSKKLLLSDSGFYLCAWSRRNSPLHFGNGTRLTVT.

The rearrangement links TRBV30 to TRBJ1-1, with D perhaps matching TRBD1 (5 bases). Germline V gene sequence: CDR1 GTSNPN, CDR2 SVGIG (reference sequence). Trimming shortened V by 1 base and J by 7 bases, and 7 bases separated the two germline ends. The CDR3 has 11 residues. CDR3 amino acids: CAWSDGHEAFF. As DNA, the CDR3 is TGTGCCTGGAGTGACGGACATGAAGCTTTCTTT.

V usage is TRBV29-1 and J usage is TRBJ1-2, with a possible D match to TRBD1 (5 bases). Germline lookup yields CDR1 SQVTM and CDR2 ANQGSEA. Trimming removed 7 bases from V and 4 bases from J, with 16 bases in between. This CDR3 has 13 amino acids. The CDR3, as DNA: TGCAGCGGGGGGGAAGTTCAAAGCTATGGCTACACCTTC. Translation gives CSGGEVQSYGYTF.

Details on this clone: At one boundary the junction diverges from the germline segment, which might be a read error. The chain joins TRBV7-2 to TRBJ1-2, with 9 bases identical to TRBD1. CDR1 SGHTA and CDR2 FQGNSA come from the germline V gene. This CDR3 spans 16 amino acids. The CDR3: CASSREPGQGSYGYTF. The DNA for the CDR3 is TGCGCCAGCAGCCGTGAACCGGGACAGGGATCCTATGGCTACACCTTC.

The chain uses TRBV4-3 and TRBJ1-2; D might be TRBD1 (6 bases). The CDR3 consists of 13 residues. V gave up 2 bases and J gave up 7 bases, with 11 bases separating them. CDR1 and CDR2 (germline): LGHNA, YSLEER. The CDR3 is CASSQSTGIGYTF. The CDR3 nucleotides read TGCGCCAGCAGCCAATCGACAGGAATTGGCTACACCTTC.

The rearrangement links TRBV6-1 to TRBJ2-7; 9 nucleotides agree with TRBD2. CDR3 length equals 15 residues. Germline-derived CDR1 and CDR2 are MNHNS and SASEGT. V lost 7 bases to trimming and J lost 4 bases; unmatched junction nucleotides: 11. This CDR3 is CASKPETSGPYEQYF. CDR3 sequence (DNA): TGTGCCAGCAAGCCTGAGACTAGCGGCCCTTACGAGCAGTACTTC.

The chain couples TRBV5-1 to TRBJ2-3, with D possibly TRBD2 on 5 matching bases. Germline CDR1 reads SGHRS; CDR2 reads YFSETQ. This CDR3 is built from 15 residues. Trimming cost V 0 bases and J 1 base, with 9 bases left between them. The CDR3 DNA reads TGCGCCAGCAGCTTGGATCGGGGAGGCACAGATACGCAGTATTTT. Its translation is CASSLDRGGTDTQYF.

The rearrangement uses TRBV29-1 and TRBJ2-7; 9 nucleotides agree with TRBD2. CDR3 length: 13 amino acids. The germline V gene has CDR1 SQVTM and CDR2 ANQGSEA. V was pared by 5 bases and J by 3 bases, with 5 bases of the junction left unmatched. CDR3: CSVRAGGHYEQYF. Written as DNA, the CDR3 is TGCAGCGTTCGGGCGGGGGGGCACTACGAGCAGTACTTC.

The CDR3, as DNA: TGTGCCAGCGCGATTAGCACAGATACGCAGTATTTT. Its translation is CASAISTDTQYF. The J gene is TRBJ2-3, the V gene TRBV10-3, with D uncertain. V shed 10 bases and J shed 0 bases, with 8 bases lying between them. The CDR3 extends over 12 amino acids. CDR1 is ENHRY and CDR2 is SYGVKD in the germline V gene.

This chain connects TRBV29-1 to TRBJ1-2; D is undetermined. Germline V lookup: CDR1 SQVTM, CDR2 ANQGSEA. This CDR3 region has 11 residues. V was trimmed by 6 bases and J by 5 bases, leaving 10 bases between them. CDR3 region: CSVHEGYGYTF. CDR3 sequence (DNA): TGCAGCGTCCACGAAGGTTATGGCTACACCTTC. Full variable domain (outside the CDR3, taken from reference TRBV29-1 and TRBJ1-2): SAVISQKPSRDICQRGTSLTIQCQVDSQVTMMFWYRQQPGQSLTLIATANQGSEATYESGFVIDKFPISRPNLTFSTLTVSNMSPEDSSIYLCSVHEGYGYTFGSGTRLTVV.

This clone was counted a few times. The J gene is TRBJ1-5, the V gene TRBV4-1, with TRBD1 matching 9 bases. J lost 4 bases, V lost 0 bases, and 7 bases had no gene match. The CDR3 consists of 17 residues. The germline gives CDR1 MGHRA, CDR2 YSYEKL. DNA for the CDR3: TGCGCCAGCAGCCAAGATACAGGGGGCGACCCTAATCAGCCCCAGCATTTT. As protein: CASSQDTGGDPNQPQHF.

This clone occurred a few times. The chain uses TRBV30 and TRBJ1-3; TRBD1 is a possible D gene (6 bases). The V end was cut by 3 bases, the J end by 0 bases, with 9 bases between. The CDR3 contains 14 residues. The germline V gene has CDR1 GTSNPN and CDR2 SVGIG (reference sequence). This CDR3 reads CAWRAGDSGNTIYF. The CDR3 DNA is TGTGCCTGGAGGGCAGGGGACTCTGGAAACACCATATATTTT. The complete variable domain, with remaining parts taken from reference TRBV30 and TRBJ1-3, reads SQTIHQWPATLVQPVGSPLSLECTVEGTSNPNLYWYRQAAGRGLQLLFYSVGIGQISSEVPQNLSASRPQDRQFILSSKKLLLSDSGFYLCAWRAGDSGNTIYFGEGSWLTVV.

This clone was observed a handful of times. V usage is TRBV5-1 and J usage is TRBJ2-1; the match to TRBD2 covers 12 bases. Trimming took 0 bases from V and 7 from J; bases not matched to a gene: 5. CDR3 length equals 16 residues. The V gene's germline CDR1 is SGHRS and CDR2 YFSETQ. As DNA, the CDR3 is TGCGCCAGCAGCTTGGCCCTACTAGCGGGGGGTAATGAGCAGTTCTTC. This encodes CASSLALLAGGNEQFF.

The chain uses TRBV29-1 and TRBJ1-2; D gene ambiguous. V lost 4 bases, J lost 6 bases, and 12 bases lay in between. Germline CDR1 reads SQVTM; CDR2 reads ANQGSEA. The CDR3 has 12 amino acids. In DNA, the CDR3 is TGCAGCGTTGGATCCATTTCCCATGGCTACACCTTC. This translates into CSVGSISHGYTF. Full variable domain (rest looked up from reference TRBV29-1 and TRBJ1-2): SAVISQKPSRDICQRGTSLTIQCQVDSQVTMMFWYRQQPGQSLTLIATANQGSEATYESGFVIDKFPISRPNLTFSTLTVSNMSPEDSSIYLCSVGSISHGYTFGSGTRLTVV.

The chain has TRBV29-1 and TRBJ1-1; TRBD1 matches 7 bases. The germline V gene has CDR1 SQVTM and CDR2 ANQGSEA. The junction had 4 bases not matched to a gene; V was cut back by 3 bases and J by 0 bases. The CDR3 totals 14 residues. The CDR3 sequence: CSVDKTGMNTEAFF. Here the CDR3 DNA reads TGCAGCGTTGACAAGACAGGGATGAACACTGAAGCTTTCTTT. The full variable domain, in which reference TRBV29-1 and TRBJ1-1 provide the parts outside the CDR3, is SAVISQKPSRDICQRGTSLTIQCQVDSQVTMMFWYRQQPGQSLTLIATANQGSEATYESGFVIDKFPISRPNLTFSTLTVSNMSPEDSSIYLCSVDKTGMNTEAFFGQGTRLTVV.

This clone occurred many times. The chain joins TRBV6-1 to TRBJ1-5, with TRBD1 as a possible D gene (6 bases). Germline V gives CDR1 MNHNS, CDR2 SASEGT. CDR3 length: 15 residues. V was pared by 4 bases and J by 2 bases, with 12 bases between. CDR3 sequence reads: CASSVLSGGNQPQHF. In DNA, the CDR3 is TGTGCCAGCAGTGTCCTGTCAGGGGGCAATCAGCCCCAGCATTTT.

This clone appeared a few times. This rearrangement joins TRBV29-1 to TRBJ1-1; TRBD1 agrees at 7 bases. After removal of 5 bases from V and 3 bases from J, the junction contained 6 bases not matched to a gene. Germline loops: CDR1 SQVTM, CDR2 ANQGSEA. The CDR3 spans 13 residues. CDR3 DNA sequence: TGCAGCGTTCAGACAGGGCGGGACACTGAAGCTTTCTTT. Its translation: CSVQTGRDTEAFF.

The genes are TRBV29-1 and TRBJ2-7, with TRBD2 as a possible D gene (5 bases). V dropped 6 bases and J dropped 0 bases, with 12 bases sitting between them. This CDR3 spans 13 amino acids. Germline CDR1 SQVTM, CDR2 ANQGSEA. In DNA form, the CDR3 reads TGCAGCGTCTCCGGGGAGAGCTCCTACGAGCAGTACTTC. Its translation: CSVSGESSYEQYF.

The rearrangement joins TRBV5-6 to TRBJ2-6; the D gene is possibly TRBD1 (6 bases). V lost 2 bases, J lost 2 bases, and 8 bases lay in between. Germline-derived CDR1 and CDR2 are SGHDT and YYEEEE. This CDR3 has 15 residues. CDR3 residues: CASSFRGTGANVLTF. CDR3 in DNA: TGTGCCAGCAGCTTTAGGGGGACTGGGGCCAACGTCCTGACTTTC. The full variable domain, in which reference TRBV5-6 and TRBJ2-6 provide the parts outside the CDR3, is DAGVTQSPTHLIKTRGQQVTLRCSPKSGHDTVSWYQQALGQGPQFIFQYYEEEERQRGNFPDRFSGHQFPNYSSELNVNALLLGDSALYLCASSFRGTGANVLTFGAGSRLTVL.

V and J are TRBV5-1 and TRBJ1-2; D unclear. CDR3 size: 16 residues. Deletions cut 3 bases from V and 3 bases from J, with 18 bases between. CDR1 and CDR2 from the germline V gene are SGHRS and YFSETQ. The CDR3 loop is CASSSEGGSGYYGYTF. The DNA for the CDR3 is TGCGCCAGCAGCTCGGAAGGCGGGTCAGGTTACTATGGCTACACCTTC.

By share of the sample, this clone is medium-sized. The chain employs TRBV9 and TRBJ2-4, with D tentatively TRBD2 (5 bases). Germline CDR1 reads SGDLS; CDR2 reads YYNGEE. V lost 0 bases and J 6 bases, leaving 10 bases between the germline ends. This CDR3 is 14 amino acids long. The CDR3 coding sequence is TGTGCCAGCAGCGTAGTTGCCCGGGGAAACATTCAGTACTTC. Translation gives CASSVVARGNIQYF.

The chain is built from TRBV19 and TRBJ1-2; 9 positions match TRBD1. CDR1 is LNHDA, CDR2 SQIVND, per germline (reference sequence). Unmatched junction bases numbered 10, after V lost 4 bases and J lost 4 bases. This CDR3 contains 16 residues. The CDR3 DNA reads TGTGCCAGTAGTACCCCCCGAACAGGGGGCTTCTATGGCTACACCTTC. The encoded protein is CASSTPRTGGFYGYTF.

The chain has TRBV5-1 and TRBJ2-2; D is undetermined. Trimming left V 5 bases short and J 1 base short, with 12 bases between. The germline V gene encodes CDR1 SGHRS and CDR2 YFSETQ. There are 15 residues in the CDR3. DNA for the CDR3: TGCGCCAGCAGTCCAGCAAGATTGAACACCGGGGAGCTGTTTTTT. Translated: CASSPARLNTGELFF.

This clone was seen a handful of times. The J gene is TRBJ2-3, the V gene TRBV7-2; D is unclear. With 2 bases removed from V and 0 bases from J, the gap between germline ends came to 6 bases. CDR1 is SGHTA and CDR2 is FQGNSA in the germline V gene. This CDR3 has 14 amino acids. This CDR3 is CASSLYPSTDTQYF. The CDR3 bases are TGTGCCAGCAGCTTATATCCTAGCACAGATACGCAGTATTTT.